The present T cell receptor beta chain was sequenced within a study of shared clonotypes between healthy human individuals. Study-wide results and limits: Represented diversity, genetic and exposure-history alike, was limited by few donors. Clonotypes shared by all four sorted-subset donors had higher generation probabilities than non-shared clonotypes.

Germline-derived CDR1 and CDR2 are MDHEN and SYDVKM. The trim removed 6 bases at V and 7 bases at J, leaving 9 bases unmatched. The CDR3 extends over 14 amino acids. An even split of each subset's genomic DNA across several immunoSEQ plates was performed. Assay: immunoSEQ multiplex PCR; the TCRdb copy retains only in-frame clones and omits some. The table records 600,000 to 750,000 clones, approximately 72% of them present only once. Concerning this clone: No antigen is known for it.

The donors, healthy adults who were HIV-negative, had experienced no recent acute infections or vaccinations. The source material was memory CD4+ T cells sorted from blood. Subset indicated: CD45RA-negative fraction. The V gene is TRBV28, the J gene TRBJ2-7; 10 nucleotides line up with TRBD1. This clonotype was obtained from a woman aged 25 to 39 in good health. DNA of the CDR3: TGTGCCAGCAGCCACCCGGACAGGGGGTGGGAGCAGTACTTC. Its protein is CASSHPDRGWEQYF.